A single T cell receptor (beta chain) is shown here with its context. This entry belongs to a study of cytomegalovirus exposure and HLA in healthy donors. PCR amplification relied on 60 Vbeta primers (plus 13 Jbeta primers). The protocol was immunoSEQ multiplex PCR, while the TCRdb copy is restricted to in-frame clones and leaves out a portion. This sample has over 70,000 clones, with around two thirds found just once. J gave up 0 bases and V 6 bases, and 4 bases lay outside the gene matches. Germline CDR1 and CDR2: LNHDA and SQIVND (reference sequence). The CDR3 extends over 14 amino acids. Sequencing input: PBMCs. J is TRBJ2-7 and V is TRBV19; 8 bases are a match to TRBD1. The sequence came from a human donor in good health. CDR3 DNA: TGTGCCAGTAGCCGACAGGGGTCCTCCTACGAGCAGTACTTC. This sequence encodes CASSRQGSSYEQYF.